The sequence of this T cell receptor beta chain was determined in a study of T cells in Graves' hyperthyroidism and ophthalmopathy. Study conclusions and caveats: The model made its ophthalmopathy prediction, and onset followed a median approximately 6 months later.

In regard to this clonotype: No antigen is known for it.

Amplification yielded TCR beta CDR3 regions, with RNA transcripts as the source. Primed by the HTBI set, a first-round RT-PCR was run on the TCR CDR3. TCRdb reprocessed the multiplex PCR reads via MiXCR and lists one record per CDR3 protein. The table shows around 450,000 distinct CDR3 sequences, with 15% to 17% occurring only once. J was trimmed by 1 base and V by 7 bases; bases with no gene match: 4. This CDR3 has 14 amino acids. A patient was excluded if there was uncontrolled infection, other autoimmune disease, pregnancy or lactation. Clinical symptoms, serum thyroxine and TRAb, thyroid ultrasound and orbital computed tomography were used for the diagnoses.

The sample was blood. The receptor was isolated from a woman younger than 30 with Graves' hyperthyroidism. The rearrangement uses TRBV12-3 or TRBV12-4 and TRBJ2-1; 7 bases agree with TRBD2. The CDR3 coding sequence is TGTGCCAGCACCACGGGACTATCCTACAATGAGCAGTTCTTC. This translates into CASTTGLSYNEQFF.